Presented here are 20 T cell receptor beta chains from one specimen sequenced in a study of Ad26.COV2.S vaccination and SARS-CoV-2 variants. Sample treatment: about 20 received Ad26.COV2.S at low or high dose, single or two shots; 5 received placebo; per-sample allocation not given. The investigators took samples on day 63 after the first vaccine or placebo injection. Data came from immunoSEQ multiplex PCR; TCRdb stores just in-frame clones and leaves some out. The data contain roughly 320,000 clones, around four fifths of them seen just once; the ten biggest clones take up around 2.2%. The specimen was peripheral blood, collected in a trial of Ad26.COV2.S vaccine versus placebo. The receptor source for this set is a person aged 18-65 years who received the Ad26.COV2.S COVID-19 vaccine or a placebo.

The chain employs TRBV5-1 and TRBJ2-5; TRBD2 matches 12 bases. Germline CDR1 is SGHRS and CDR2 is YFSETQ. The CDR3 is 18 amino acids. The ends lost 0 bases at V and 1 base at J; junction bases unmatched: 7. The CDR3 coding sequence is TGCGCCAGCAGCTTGGCGGCTAGCGGGGGGGCGGTCCAAGAGACCCAGTACTTC. This codes for CASSLAASGGAVQETQYF. The full variable domain, completed using reference TRBV5-1 and TRBJ2-5, is KAGVTQTPRYLIKTRGQQVTLSCSPISGHRSVSWYQQTPGQGLQFLFEYFSETQRNKGNFPGRFSGRQFSNSRSEMNVSTLELGDSALYLCASSLAASGGAVQETQYFGPGTRLLVL.

The sample holds a few counts of this clone. The J gene is TRBJ1-6, the V gene TRBV28, with TRBD1 identical over 8 bases. The V gene's germline CDR1 is MDHEN and CDR2 SYDVKM. The CDR3 is 17 residues long. Losses at the gene ends were 3 bases for V and 0 bases for J; bases not matched to a gene: 4. CDR3 sequence reads: CASSFTGGFSYNSPLHF. The CDR3 bases are TGTGCCAGCAGTTTTACAGGGGGTTTCTCCTATAATTCACCCCTCCACTTT.

V gene TRBV3-1 (or the pseudogene TRBV3-2) combines with J gene TRBJ2-5; D not certain. V lost 0 bases and J 3 bases, leaving 5 bases between the germline ends. The CDR3 is 13 residues long. CDR1 LGHDT and CDR2 YNNKEL come from the germline V gene (reference sequence). CDR3 DNA: TGTGCCAGCAGCCAAGATCTCGAAGAGACCCAGTACTTC. It yields the protein CASSQDLEETQYF.

The V gene is TRBV12-3 or TRBV12-4, the J gene TRBJ1-1; 9 nucleotides match TRBD1. The trim removed 4 bases at V and 7 bases at J, leaving 4 bases unmatched. The length of the CDR3 is 13 residues. Written as DNA, the CDR3 is TGTGCCAGCAGTTCCGGGACAGGGCTTGAAGCTTTCTTT. Translated: CASSSGTGLEAFF.

The rearrangement links TRBV7-9 to TRBJ2-7; 7 bases map to TRBD1. This CDR3 contains 15 residues. Unmatched junction bases numbered 7, after V lost 4 bases and J lost 1 base. Germline-derived CDR1 and CDR2 are SEHNR and FQNEAQ (reference sequence). CDR3 sequence (DNA): TGTGCCAGCAGCTCCCCCGGGACAGTTTCCTACGAGCAGTACTTC. Protein: CASSSPGTVSYEQYF.

The rearrangement links TRBV5-5 to TRBJ2-7; D might be TRBD2 (5 bases). Germline-derived CDR1 and CDR2 are SGHKS and YYEKEE (reference sequence). CDR3 length: 15 amino acids. The V end was cut by 2 bases, the J end by 7 bases, with 19 bases between. The CDR3 region is CASSLRLITLMEQYF. The CDR3 DNA reads TGTGCCAGCAGCTTAAGACTAATCACTCTTATGGAGCAGTACTTC.

The chain combines TRBV5-4 with TRBJ2-3; D unresolved. Germline assignment: CDR1 SGHNT and CDR2 YYREEE (reference sequence). The CDR3 contains 15 residues. Trimming took off 2 bases at V and 2 bases at J, with 12 bases between the two ends. CDR3: CASSLRDSSTDTQYF. CDR3 DNA sequence: TGTGCCAGCAGCTTAAGGGATTCTTCCACAGATACGCAGTATTTT.

The J gene is TRBJ1-2, the V gene TRBV30; D remains unclear. This CDR3 is 11 amino acids long. V dropped 1 base and J dropped 13 bases, with 13 bases sitting between them. The germline V gene has CDR1 GTSNPN and CDR2 SVGIG (reference sequence). The CDR3 here is CAWSGFSDSTF. CDR3 nucleotides: TGTGCCTGGAGTGGGTTTAGCGACTCCACCTTC.

The chain is built from TRBV6-5 and TRBJ2-7; D remains ambiguous. Germline CDR1 MNHEY, CDR2 SVGAGI. Deletions cut 7 bases from V and 6 bases from J, with 13 bases between. The CDR3 length is 12 residues. CDR3 in amino acids: CASKFGGGEQYF. DNA for the CDR3: TGTGCCAGCAAATTCGGCGGCGGCGAGCAGTACTTC.

The J gene is TRBJ1-5, the V gene TRBV28; no firm D call. The length of the CDR3 is 15 residues. Looked up from germline, CDR1 is MDHEN and CDR2 is SYDVKM. With 7 bases removed from V and 2 bases from J, the gap between germline ends came to 15 bases. The CDR3 region has the DNA TGTGCCAGCACCCCGGTGAGCTGGGGCAATCAGCCCCAGCATTTT. Translation gives CASTPVSWGNQPQHF.

This chain links TRBV15 with TRBJ1-3; no clear D gene. The CDR3 contains 16 residues. V was trimmed by 0 bases and J by 0 bases, leaving 9 bases between them. Germline V gives CDR1 LNHNV, CDR2 YYDKDF (reference sequence). The DNA for the CDR3 is TGTGCCACCAGCAGAGATCCGCAGAGCTCTGGAAACACCATATATTTT. Its translation is CATSRDPQSSGNTIYF.

This clone showed up just a few times. V and J are TRBV6-1 and TRBJ2-3; D may be TRBD2 (6 bases). Germline values: CDR1 MNHNS, CDR2 SASEGT. The CDR3 totals 16 residues. V lost 3 bases to trimming and J lost 15 bases, with 28 bases between them. As DNA, the CDR3 is TGTGCCAGCAGTGATTTGGGGCGGACGGGGGATAATTCATGTTATTTT. Translation: CASSDLGRTGDNSCYF.

This rearrangement joins TRBV2 to TRBJ2-3, with D possibly matching TRBD1 (5 bases). The CDR3 covers 12 residues. V was cut by 8 bases and J by 6 bases, with 12 bases left in between. CDR1 SNHLY and CDR2 FYNNEI come from the germline V gene. The CDR3 nucleotides are TGTGCCAGCGGGGCGATCAGGGATACGCAGTATTTT. Translated, it gives CASGAIRDTQYF.

J is TRBJ1-1 and V is TRBV30; D not certain. In germline, CDR1 is GTSNPN, CDR2 SVGIG (reference sequence). The CDR3 covers 13 residues. V was shortened by 3 bases and J by 3 bases, with 11 bases between the two germline ends. The chain's CDR3 is CAWSRDRYTEAFF. In DNA form, the CDR3 reads TGTGCCTGGAGCCGAGACCGATACACTGAAGCTTTCTTT.

The chain recombines TRBV2 with TRBJ2-7, with 12 bases that match TRBD1. After removal of 4 bases from V and 4 bases from J, the junction contained 11 bases not matched to a gene. The germline CDR1 and CDR2 sequences are SNHLY and FYNNEI. This CDR3 has 17 amino acids. CDR3 residues: CASSAARDRGRAYEQYF. The CDR3 DNA is TGTGCCAGCAGTGCTGCTCGGGACAGGGGGCGCGCATACGAGCAGTACTTC.

This chain connects TRBV5-1 to TRBJ2-2; 11 bases agree with TRBD1. Germline V CDR1 and CDR2: SGHRS, YFSETQ. Trimming removed 4 bases from V and 3 bases from J; junction bases left unmatched: 8. This CDR3 spans 17 amino acids. In DNA form, the CDR3 reads TGCGCCAGCAGCCCGCCCCGGGACAGGGGGTACACCGGGGAGCTGTTTTTT. Translation: CASSPPRDRGYTGELFF.

This chain links TRBV27 with TRBJ2-7; 7 bases fit TRBD1. The CDR3 spans 15 residues. Germline trimming cut 3 bases from V and 2 bases from J; bases unmatched to any gene: 7. The germline gives CDR1 MNHEY, CDR2 SMNVEV (reference sequence). This chain's CDR3 is CASSFTGDRAYEQYF. The CDR3 DNA reads as TGTGCCAGCAGTTTCACAGGGGATAGGGCCTACGAGCAGTACTTC.

V and J are TRBV4-2 and TRBJ2-3; TRBD2 aligns across 9 bases. The CDR3 runs to 15 residues. The junction had 3 bases not matched to a gene; V was cut back by 1 base and J by 4 bases. Looked up from germline, CDR1 is LGHNA and CDR2 is YNFKEQ. The DNA of the CDR3 is TGTGCCAGCAGCCAAGTGGGCGGGGGGGCAGATACGCAGTATTTT. This gives the protein CASSQVGGGADTQYF.

The chain carries TRBV7-3 and TRBJ1-3, with D unclear. The CDR3 consists of 20 residues. The germline CDR1 and CDR2 sequences are SGHTA and FQGTGA. With 1 base removed from V and 0 bases from J, the gap between germline ends came to 22 bases. The CDR3 spells CASSLRGGETPNLSGNTIYF. CDR3 DNA sequence: TGTGCCAGCAGCTTAAGGGGAGGCGAGACACCGAACCTCTCTGGAAACACCATATATTTT.

The chain employs TRBV11-2 and TRBJ2-5; possibly TRBD2 for D (6 bases). The CDR3 length is 15 residues. V was shortened by 5 bases and J by 2 bases, with 15 bases between the two germline ends. Germline CDR1 SGHAT, CDR2 FQNNGV. CDR3 protein: CASSRSLAKQETQYF. The CDR3 coding sequence is TGTGCCAGCAGCCGCTCGCTAGCGAAGCAAGAGACCCAGTACTTC.